The 11 T cell receptor beta chains below come from one sample, sequenced in a study of shared clonotypes between healthy human individuals. The data were produced by immunoSEQ multiplex PCR, yet TCRdb's version contains in-frame clones alone and is incomplete. The sample has 650,000 to 750,000 clones; about two thirds are singletons. The sample was memory CD4+ T cells sorted from blood. The subset denotes: CD45RA-negative fraction. The receptors here all came from a woman in her 30s in good health.

The CDR3 sequence is CASSLTGGDHQPQHF. CDR3 sequence (DNA): TGCGCCAGCAGCTTGACAGGGGGTGATCATCAGCCCCAGCATTTT. The V call is TRBV5-1, the J call TRBJ1-5, with TRBD1 matching 8 bases. The germline V gene encodes CDR1 SGHRS and CDR2 YFSETQ. The trim removed 1 base at V and 5 bases at J, leaving 5 bases unmatched. The CDR3 spans 15 residues.

The rearrangement joins TRBV28 to TRBJ2-1; perhaps TRBD2 as D (6 bases). This CDR3 is built from 15 residues. From germline, CDR1 is MDHEN and CDR2 SYDVKM. V lost 5 bases to trimming and J lost 6 bases, with 17 bases between them. The CDR3: CASSPAREYSNEQFF. CDR3 coding DNA: TGTGCCAGCAGTCCAGCCCGGGAGTATAGCAATGAGCAGTTCTTC.

This chain uses TRBV10-3 with TRBJ2-1; 13 nucleotides match TRBD2. This CDR3 contains 15 residues. The J segment lost 4 bases and the V segment lost 7 bases, leaving 4 bases of the junction unmatched. The V gene's germline CDR1 is ENHRY and CDR2 SYGVKD. The CDR3 spells CAIKGTSGEYNEQFF. The CDR3 DNA reads as TGTGCCATCAAAGGGACTAGCGGGGAATACAATGAGCAGTTCTTC.

This clone came up a few times. The V and J genes are TRBV5-1 and TRBJ2-7; TRBD2 matches 9 bases. After removal of 6 bases from V and 2 bases from J, the junction contained 6 bases not matched to a gene. CDR1 is SGHRS, CDR2 YFSETQ, per germline. The CDR3 is 14 amino acids. This chain's CDR3 is CASTEGLAPYEQYF. The DNA of the CDR3 is TGCGCCAGCACCGAGGGACTAGCCCCCTACGAGCAGTACTTC.

This clone was found once. With a much larger clone just one base away, this may be a read error. Other DNA sequences of this sample code for an identical CDR3. The chain recombines TRBV2 with TRBJ1-2; possibly TRBD1 for D (6 bases). This CDR3 is built from 14 residues. Trimming took off 3 bases at V and 1 base at J, with 9 bases between the two ends. Looked up from germline, CDR1 is SNHLY and CDR2 is FYNNEI. CDR3 amino acids: CASSDRGNNYGYTF. The CDR3 DNA follows: TGTGCCAGCAGTGACAGGGGCAATAACTATGGCTACACCTTC.

V and J are TRBV5-1 and TRBJ2-5; no definite D call. Trimming shortened V by 4 bases and J by 5 bases, and 12 bases separated the two germline ends. Germline CDR1 is SGHRS and CDR2 is YFSETQ. CDR3 length equals 13 residues. The CDR3 DNA follows: TGCGCCAGCAGCCTGATGACTGAGGAGACCCAGTACTTC. This encodes CASSLMTEETQYF.

This chain joins TRBV19 and TRBJ1-3; D may be TRBD1 (5 bases). Looked up from germline, CDR1 is LNHDA and CDR2 is SQIVND (reference sequence). V lost 4 bases and J 0 bases, leaving 13 bases between the germline ends. The CDR3 is 16 residues long. CDR3 nucleotides: TGTGCCAGTAGTAGCGGGACGCCTCACTCTGGAAACACCATATATTTT. Its translation is CASSSGTPHSGNTIYF.

As for this clone: This may stem from a read error, because a much larger clone lies one nucleotide away. V and J are TRBV6-6 and TRBJ1-2; 7 positions match TRBD1. Trimming cost V 6 bases and J 2 bases; bases outside gene matches: 3. Germline lookup yields CDR1 MNHNY and CDR2 SVGAGI (reference sequence). The length of the CDR3 is 13 residues. CDR3 sequence reads: CASSRGQNYGYTF. In nucleotides, the CDR3 is TGTGCCAGCAGCCGGGGACAGAACTATGGCTACACCTTC.

Comments on this clone: The same CDR3 is also encoded by other DNA sequences in this sample. The chain has TRBV27 and TRBJ2-1; D remains ambiguous. V gave up 0 bases and J gave up 0 bases, with 6 bases separating them. CDR1 and CDR2 (germline): MNHEY, SMNVEV (reference sequence). The CDR3 contains 15 residues. Here the CDR3 DNA reads TGTGCCAGCAGTTTATCTCTGAGCTCCTACAATGAGCAGTTCTTC. Its protein product is CASSLSLSSYNEQFF.

The chain uses TRBV19 and TRBJ1-1, with D hard to call. The CDR3 is made up of 14 amino acids. Germline V CDR1 and CDR2: LNHDA, SQIVND (reference sequence). Deletions cut 3 bases from V and 2 bases from J, with 10 bases between. This chain's CDR3 is CASSIWARNTEAFF. CDR3 bases: TGTGCCAGTAGTATTTGGGCCAGAAACACTGAAGCTTTCTTT.

This chain connects TRBV7-9 to TRBJ2-7; a weak D match, TRBD2 (6 bases). This CDR3 is built from 15 residues. Germline V gene lookup returns CDR1 SEHNR and CDR2 FQNEAQ (reference sequence). Trimming left V 4 bases short and J 0 bases short, with 13 bases between. The CDR3 bases are TGTGCCAGCAGCTACGGTAGCGGAAACTCCTACGAGCAGTACTTC. Translated: CASSYGSGNSYEQYF.